Listed below are T cell receptor beta chains from one sample, sequenced in a study of T cells in Graves' hyperthyroidism and ophthalmopathy. Each CDR3 protein is one row after TCRdb ran MiXCR on the multiplex PCR reads. The table records under 300,000 distinct CDR3 sequences, about 13% of them present only once. Sequenced sample: blood. All receptors come from a woman in her forties with Graves' hyperthyroidism. The CDR3 runs from the conserved cysteine through the conserved F or W. Fields, in order: J gene, D gene, V gene, clone size, CDR3 length, CDR3 DNA, CDR3 protein. D genes are given only for firm matches. Size is omitted from some rows. Given values are once, few, many or a class for expanded clones.

J gene: TRBJ2-5; D gene: TRBD2; V gene: TRBV6-1; clone size: .; CDR3 length: 18; CDR3 DNA: TGTGCCAGCAGCCTCCGGGGACTAGCGGGGACCAGCCAAGAGACCCAGTACTTC; CDR3 protein: CASSLRGLAGTSQETQYF
J gene: TRBJ2-7; D gene: .; V gene: TRBV6-1; clone size: many; CDR3 length: 13; CDR3 DNA: TGTGCCAGCAGTGCACTAGTGGCCTACGAGCAGTACTTC; CDR3 protein: CASSALVAYEQYF
J gene: TRBJ2-1; D gene: .; V gene: TRBV7-9; clone size: many; CDR3 length: 12; CDR3 DNA: TGTGCCAGCAGCCCGTCCGAGGATGAGCAGTTCTTC; CDR3 protein: CASSPSEDEQFF
J gene: TRBJ1-2; D gene: TRBD1; V gene: TRBV19; clone size: .; CDR3 length: 14; CDR3 DNA: TGTGCCAGTAGGGGAGGACAGGGCTATCATGGCTACACCTTC; CDR3 protein: CASRGGQGYHGYTF
J gene: TRBJ2-1; D gene: TRBD2; V gene: TRBV11-2; clone size: .; CDR3 length: 15; CDR3 DNA: TGTGCCAGCAGCTTAGCGTTGGGACTATTCAATGAGCAGTTCTTC; CDR3 protein: CASSLALGLFNEQFF
J gene: TRBJ1-1; D gene: .; V gene: TRBV30; clone size: .; CDR3 length: 15; CDR3 DNA: TGTGCCCTAGACTCGGGGGGCAGGATGAACACTGAAGCTTTCTTT; CDR3 protein: CALDSGGRMNTEAFF
J gene: TRBJ2-7; D gene: TRBD2; V gene: TRBV27; clone size: many; CDR3 length: 17; CDR3 DNA: TGTGCCAGCAGTTCGAACTTACCGGGACTAGCTAGTTCCGAGCAGTACTTC; CDR3 protein: CASSSNLPGLASSEQYF
J gene: TRBJ2-7; D gene: TRBD2; V gene: TRBV11-2; clone size: many; CDR3 length: 14; CDR3 DNA: TGTGCCAGCAGCCAGACTAGCGGGGACTACGAGCAGTACTTC; CDR3 protein: CASSQTSGDYEQYF
J gene: TRBJ1-1; D gene: .; V gene: TRBV19; clone size: many; CDR3 length: 16; CDR3 DNA: TGTGCCAGTAGGGCCCTCGAGGGCGGAGGGAACACTGAAGCTTTCTTT; CDR3 protein: CASRALEGGGNTEAFF
J gene: TRBJ2-1; D gene: .; V gene: TRBV30; clone size: many; CDR3 length: 13; CDR3 DNA: TGTGCCTGGAAAGACAGCGCCCTCGGGGAGCAGTTCTTC; CDR3 protein: CAWKDSALGEQFF
J gene: TRBJ1-4; D gene: TRBD1; V gene: TRBV3-1; clone size: .; CDR3 length: 15; CDR3 DNA: TGTGCCAGCAGCCAGGGGACAGATAATAATGAAAAACTGTTTTTT; CDR3 protein: CASSQGTDNNEKLFF